These 10 T cell receptor beta chains were sequenced from one sample in a study of blood T cell repertoires in COVID-19. Sequencing used immunoSEQ multiplex PCR; TCRdb keeps in-frame clones, though not all of them. This sample carries 330,000 or so clones, roughly 90% of them seen once, and the ten largest clones take around 20%. The sequencing sample was made of PBMCs or T cells enriched from blood (not recorded which). Source of these receptors: a woman aged 25 to 39 who had recovered from COVID-19.

The CDR3 loop reads CASRRDGTYEQYF. CDR3 DNA: TGTGCCAGCAGGCGGGACGGAACCTACGAGCAGTACTTC. The chain links TRBV7-3 to TRBJ2-7; D might be TRBD2 (6 bases). V was shortened by 6 bases and J by 2 bases, with 11 bases between the two germline ends. Germline CDR1 SGHTA, CDR2 FQGTGA. The CDR3 consists of 13 residues.

V and J are TRBV7-9 and TRBJ2-5; 7 nucleotides align to TRBD2. CDR3 size: 13 residues. In germline, CDR1 is SEHNR, CDR2 FQNEAQ (reference sequence). V lost 6 bases and J lost 5; bases outside the gene matches: 6. This CDR3 is CASRLTGGETQYF. The CDR3 DNA reads TGTGCCAGCAGATTGACCGGGGGGGAGACCCAGTACTTC.

The J gene is TRBJ1-2, the V gene TRBV30, with 7 nucleotides matching TRBD1. CDR3 size: 13 residues. V trimming: 4 bases; J trimming: 4 bases; junction bases outside the gene matches: 6. Germline CDR1 is GTSNPN and CDR2 is SVGIG (reference sequence). In DNA, the CDR3 is TGTGCCTGGAATCGACAGGGATCCTATGGCTACACCTTC. Amino acid sequence: CAWNRQGSYGYTF.

The chain uses TRBV24-1 and TRBJ2-7; D perhaps matches TRBD2 (5 bases). The CDR3 is 13 residues long. V lost 3 bases and J lost 6, with 11 bases in between. Germline-derived CDR1 and CDR2 are KGHDR and SFDVKD. The CDR3 is CATSDASRGEQYF. CDR3 DNA: TGTGCCACCAGTGATGCCTCCCGGGGCGAGCAGTACTTC.

The chain has TRBV19 and TRBJ2-2; TRBD1 matches at 8 bases. The CDR3 contains 16 residues. Germline assignment: CDR1 LNHDA and CDR2 SQIVND (reference sequence). Unmatched junction bases numbered 6, after V lost 3 bases and J lost 3 bases. The CDR3 protein is CASSMRQGSHTGELFF. The DNA of the CDR3 is TGTGCCAGTAGTATGAGACAGGGGTCTCACACCGGGGAGCTGTTTTTT.

The J gene is TRBJ1-2, the V gene TRBV3-1 (or the pseudogene TRBV3-2); perhaps TRBD1 as D (6 bases). V was trimmed by 4 bases and J by 6 bases, leaving 24 bases between them. The germline V gene has CDR1 LGHDT and CDR2 YNNKEL (reference sequence). The CDR3 covers 17 residues. CDR3 sequence (DNA): TGTGCCAGCAGCCGGAAGGGGGGGGGCGTTAAAGTCCATGGCTACACCTTC. This gives the protein CASSRKGGGVKVHGYTF.

The chain has TRBV28 and TRBJ1-5; TRBD1 agrees at 8 bases. This CDR3 comprises 15 residues. The V segment lost 4 bases and the J segment 7 bases; nucleotides outside the gene matches: 9. Germline CDR1 is MDHEN and CDR2 is SYDVKM. This CDR3 reads CASSSGRGHYQPQHF. The CDR3 DNA reads as TGTGCCAGCAGTTCGGGCAGGGGGCACTACCAGCCCCAGCATTTT.

The V gene is TRBV5-6, the J gene TRBJ1-5; D may be TRBD1 (5 bases). Germline CDR1 SGHDT, CDR2 YYEEEE. The CDR3 covers 15 residues. Trimming removed 4 bases at V and 5 bases at J, with 16 bases between. The CDR3 here is CASSRGEGGYQPQHF. The CDR3 nucleotides are TGTGCCAGCAGCCGGGGGGAAGGAGGTTATCAGCCCCAGCATTTT.

For the CDR3, the DNA is TGTGCCAGCAGCCCGGCAGGGCCAGATACGCAGTATTTT. Translation: CASSPAGPDTQYF. V is TRBV5-4 and J is TRBJ2-3, with D tentatively TRBD1 (5 bases). There are 13 residues in the CDR3. V lost 4 bases and J 4 bases, leaving 10 bases between the germline ends. The germline gives CDR1 SGHNT, CDR2 YYREEE (reference sequence).

The chain is built from TRBV7-2 and TRBJ2-7; 8 nucleotides align to TRBD2. V lost 2 bases to trimming and J lost 7 bases; unmatched junction nucleotides: 16. CDR3 length: 17 amino acids. The germline gives CDR1 SGHTA, CDR2 FQGNSA. CDR3: CASSLLSSGSSAREQYF. The CDR3 coding sequence is TGTGCCAGCAGCTTATTATCCAGCGGGAGTTCTGCGCGGGAGCAGTACTTC.